A selection of T cell receptor beta chains follows, all from one sample in a study of OX40 agonist ivuxolimab in advanced cancers. Sequencing used immunoSEQ multiplex PCR; TCRdb keeps in-frame clones, though not all of them. In the table there are about 88,000 clones, 80% to 90% of which are singletons. This specimen was CD4+ or CD8+ T cells sorted from blood, taken in a trial of the OX40 agonist ivuxolimab. The receptors originated from an adult with an advanced solid tumor such as melanoma, head and neck, liver or kidney cancer. Both conserved end residues are part of each CDR3. The order of the fields is V gene, J gene, clone size, D gene, CDR3 DNA, CDR3 protein. A D gene is named only where the DNA matches it firmly. Some rows have no size entry. The others give once, few or many, or a class for an expanded clone.

v_gene: TRBV10-1; j_gene: TRBJ1-2; abundance: .; d_gene: .; CDR3nt: TGCGCCAGCAGTGACCCAGGGGAAGGCTACACCTTC; CDR3aa: CASSDPGEGYTF
v_gene: TRBV5-6; j_gene: TRBJ1-6; abundance: .; d_gene: .; CDR3nt: TGTGCCAGCAGCTTGAACCTCCACGAGGCGGGTTCACCCCTCCACTTT; CDR3aa: CASSLNLHEAGSPLHF
v_gene: TRBV19; j_gene: TRBJ1-1; abundance: .; d_gene: .; CDR3nt: TGTGCCAGTATTAACGGGGGTCTCATGAACACTGAAGCTTTCTTT; CDR3aa: CASINGGLMNTEAFF
v_gene: TRBV4-1; j_gene: TRBJ2-1; abundance: .; d_gene: TRBD2; CDR3nt: TGCGCCAGCAGCCAGGCAGGGACTAGCGGGGGGAACAATGAGCAGTTCTTC; CDR3aa: CASSQAGTSGGNNEQFF
v_gene: TRBV30; j_gene: TRBJ2-2; abundance: .; d_gene: .; CDR3nt: TGTGCCTGGAGGGCGCGGGGCAGCACCGGGGAGCTGTTTTTT; CDR3aa: CAWRARGSTGELFF
v_gene: TRBV5-1; j_gene: TRBJ2-5; abundance: .; d_gene: TRBD2; CDR3nt: TGCGCCAGCACCGGGACTAGCGGGGGGGCGGCAGAGACCCAGTACTTC; CDR3aa: CASTGTSGGAAETQYF
v_gene: TRBV19; j_gene: TRBJ1-1; abundance: .; d_gene: TRBD1; CDR3nt: TGTGCCAGTAGTCCCGGGGACAGGGGGCGAGTGAACACTGAAGCTTTCTTT; CDR3aa: CASSPGDRGRVNTEAFF
v_gene: TRBV19; j_gene: TRBJ2-7; abundance: .; d_gene: TRBD1; CDR3nt: TGTGCCAGTAGTATTACCGGGACAGGGCCCTCCTACGAGCAGTACTTC; CDR3aa: CASSITGTGPSYEQYF
v_gene: TRBV30; j_gene: TRBJ1-1; abundance: .; d_gene: .; CDR3nt: TGTGCCTGGAGTTGGACCGTAGGGGACACTGAAGCTTTCTTT; CDR3aa: CAWSWTVGDTEAFF
v_gene: TRBV19; j_gene: TRBJ2-7; abundance: .; d_gene: TRBD1; CDR3nt: TGTGCCAGTAGTAGCCAACCAGGGGGCCGTTACGAGCAGTACTTC; CDR3aa: CASSSQPGGRYEQYF
v_gene: TRBV6-1; j_gene: TRBJ2-7; abundance: .; d_gene: .; CDR3nt: TGTGCCAGCAGTGACGGCAGAACCTACGAGCAGTACTTC; CDR3aa: CASSDGRTYEQYF
v_gene: TRBV19; j_gene: TRBJ2-7; abundance: .; d_gene: .; CDR3nt: TGTGCCAGTTCTGGCAGCTACGAGCAGTACTTC; CDR3aa: CASSGSYEQYF
v_gene: TRBV5-1; j_gene: TRBJ2-1; abundance: .; d_gene: .; CDR3nt: TGCGCCAGCAGCTTGAATCGCTACAATGAGCAGTTCTTC; CDR3aa: CASSLNRYNEQFF
v_gene: TRBV5-1; j_gene: TRBJ1-2; abundance: .; d_gene: TRBD1; CDR3nt: TGCGCCAGCAAACAGGGGCCGGGGGATGGCTACACCTTC; CDR3aa: CASKQGPGDGYTF
v_gene: TRBV7-3; j_gene: TRBJ2-3; abundance: .; d_gene: .; CDR3nt: TGTGCCAGCAGCGTCCAGGCGGGGAGCACAGATACGCAGTATTTT; CDR3aa: CASSVQAGSTDTQYF
v_gene: TRBV7-8; j_gene: TRBJ2-7; abundance: .; d_gene: TRBD2; CDR3nt: TGTGCCAGCAGCTGGGGGGGGAACGAGCAGTACTTC; CDR3aa: CASSWGGNEQYF
v_gene: TRBV27; j_gene: TRBJ1-2; abundance: .; d_gene: .; CDR3nt: TGTGCCAGCAGTTTAGTTTCAGGGCCAGGGGACTATGGCTACACCTTC; CDR3aa: CASSLVSGPGDYGYTF
v_gene: TRBV29-1; j_gene: TRBJ1-5; abundance: few; d_gene: TRBD1; CDR3nt: TGCAGCGTGCGACAGGGATCGAGTCAGCCCCAGCATTTT; CDR3aa: CSVRQGSSQPQHF
v_gene: TRBV19; j_gene: TRBJ2-4; abundance: .; d_gene: .; CDR3nt: TGTGCCAGTAGTATGGGCACCACAGCCAAAAACATTCAGTACTTC; CDR3aa: CASSMGTTAKNIQYF
v_gene: TRBV11-1; j_gene: TRBJ2-7; abundance: .; d_gene: TRBD2; CDR3nt: TGTGCCAGCAGCCCATCCGGGACTACCTCCTACGAGCAGTACTTC; CDR3aa: CASSPSGTTSYEQYF
v_gene: TRBV5-1; j_gene: TRBJ2-1; abundance: .; d_gene: .; CDR3nt: TGCGCCAGCAGCACTGGGGGAATTCAGGGATTGAATGAGCAGTTCTTC; CDR3aa: CASSTGGIQGLNEQFF
v_gene: TRBV9; j_gene: TRBJ2-5; abundance: once; d_gene: .; CDR3nt: TGTGCCAGCAGCGCCGGGACGATGGAGACCCAGTACTTC; CDR3aa: CASSAGTMETQYF
v_gene: TRBV10-3; j_gene: TRBJ2-1; abundance: .; d_gene: .; CDR3nt: TGTGCCATCAGTGGCAGCGGCAACAATGAGCAGTTCTTC; CDR3aa: CAISGSGNNEQFF
v_gene: TRBV7-2; j_gene: TRBJ1-5; abundance: once; d_gene: TRBD1; CDR3nt: TGTGCCAGCAGCCCTCCGGGACAGGTAGGAGGACAGCCCCAGCATTTT; CDR3aa: CASSPPGQVGGQPQHF
v_gene: TRBV19; j_gene: TRBJ1-3; abundance: .; d_gene: .; CDR3nt: TGTGCCAGTAGAGACCGGGGGACAAATAACACCATATATTTT; CDR3aa: CASRDRGTNNTIYF
v_gene: TRBV7-9; j_gene: TRBJ2-1; abundance: .; d_gene: .; CDR3nt: TGTGCCAGCAGCTTAAACGATGAGCAGTTCTTC; CDR3aa: CASSLNDEQFF
v_gene: TRBV6-1; j_gene: TRBJ1-2; abundance: .; d_gene: .; CDR3nt: TGTGCCAGCAGTGAAAGGCGGGACGGCGGCTACACCTTC; CDR3aa: CASSERRDGGYTF
v_gene: TRBV7-2; j_gene: TRBJ2-3; abundance: .; d_gene: TRBD2; CDR3nt: TGTGCCAGCAGCTCCATCGGGCTAGCGGTAGATACGCAGTATTTT; CDR3aa: CASSSIGLAVDTQYF
v_gene: TRBV7-9; j_gene: TRBJ1-1; abundance: .; d_gene: TRBD1; CDR3nt: TGTGCCAGCAGCTTCGGACAGGGTAAGCCTGAAGCTTTCTTT; CDR3aa: CASSFGQGKPEAFF
v_gene: TRBV18; j_gene: TRBJ1-2; abundance: once; d_gene: .; CDR3nt: TGTGCCAGCTCACCTACCGACAGGCCGGACTATGGCTACACCTTC; CDR3aa: CASSPTDRPDYGYTF
v_gene: TRBV11-2; j_gene: TRBJ1-1; abundance: .; d_gene: .; CDR3nt: TGTGCCAGCAGCCGGGCTGTATCGGAAGCTTTCTTT; CDR3aa: CASSRAVSEAFF
v_gene: TRBV5-4; j_gene: TRBJ1-4; abundance: .; d_gene: .; CDR3nt: TGTGCCAGCAGCTTGGAGCCTCGGGGTGAAAAACTGTTTTTT; CDR3aa: CASSLEPRGEKLFF
v_gene: TRBV4-2; j_gene: TRBJ2-3; abundance: .; d_gene: .; CDR3nt: TGTGCCAGCAGCCACCCGCCAGGGGTCACAGATACGCAGTATTTT; CDR3aa: CASSHPPGVTDTQYF
v_gene: TRBV10-1; j_gene: TRBJ2-7; abundance: once; d_gene: TRBD2; CDR3nt: TGCGCCAGCAGTGAGGTACTAGCGGGAAGCGAGCAGTACTTC; CDR3aa: CASSEVLAGSEQYF
v_gene: TRBV7-3; j_gene: TRBJ2-1; abundance: .; d_gene: .; CDR3nt: TGTGCCAGCAGCCCCTCGGCCAGGGAGAGCTCCTACAATGAGCAGTTCTTC; CDR3aa: CASSPSARESSYNEQFF
v_gene: TRBV6-5; j_gene: TRBJ1-2; abundance: .; d_gene: TRBD1; CDR3nt: TGTGCCAGCAGTGCGACAGGGACCTATGGCTACACCTTC; CDR3aa: CASSATGTYGYTF
v_gene: TRBV6-5; j_gene: TRBJ1-2; abundance: .; d_gene: .; CDR3nt: TGTGCCAGCAGTAAGGGAGACTATGGCTACACCTTC; CDR3aa: CASSKGDYGYTF
v_gene: TRBV5-6; j_gene: TRBJ1-1; abundance: once; d_gene: TRBD1; CDR3nt: TGTGCCAGCAGCTTGGACAGGGGGGACACTGAAGCTTTCTTT; CDR3aa: CASSLDRGDTEAFF
v_gene: TRBV11-2; j_gene: TRBJ2-1; abundance: .; d_gene: TRBD1; CDR3nt: TGTGCCAGCAGCTTAGGGACAGGGGTGAATGAGCAGTTCTTC; CDR3aa: CASSLGTGVNEQFF
v_gene: TRBV7-2; j_gene: TRBJ2-7; abundance: .; d_gene: TRBD2; CDR3nt: TGTGCCAGCAGCTTAGTAGGTAGCGGGAAGAACGAGCAGTACTTC; CDR3aa: CASSLVGSGKNEQYF
v_gene: TRBV6-6; j_gene: TRBJ2-3; abundance: .; d_gene: TRBD2; CDR3nt: TGTGCCAGCAGCGAGCCACTAGCGGGATTTGCAGATACGCAGTATTTT; CDR3aa: CASSEPLAGFADTQYF
v_gene: TRBV11-3; j_gene: TRBJ1-2; abundance: .; d_gene: .; CDR3nt: TGTGCCAGCAGCTTGGGGGCGCGAGGCTATGGCTACACCTTC; CDR3aa: CASSLGARGYGYTF
v_gene: TRBV19; j_gene: TRBJ2-7; abundance: .; d_gene: TRBD1; CDR3nt: TGTGCCAGTAAGAAGGGACAGGGCATCTACGAGCAGTACTTC; CDR3aa: CASKKGQGIYEQYF